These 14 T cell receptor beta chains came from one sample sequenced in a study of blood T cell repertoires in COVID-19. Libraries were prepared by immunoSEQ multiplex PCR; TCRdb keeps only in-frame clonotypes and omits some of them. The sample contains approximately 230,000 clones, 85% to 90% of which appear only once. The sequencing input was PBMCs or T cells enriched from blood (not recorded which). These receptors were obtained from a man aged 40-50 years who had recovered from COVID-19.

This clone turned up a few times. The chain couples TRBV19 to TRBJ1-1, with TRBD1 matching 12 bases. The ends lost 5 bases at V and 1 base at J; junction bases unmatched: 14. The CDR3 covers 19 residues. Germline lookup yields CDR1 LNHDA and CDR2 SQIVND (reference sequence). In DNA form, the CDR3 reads TGTGCCAGTAGTCTCCCTACGGGACAGGGGGCCACATGGAACACTGAAGCTTTCTTT. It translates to CASSLPTGQGATWNTEAFF.

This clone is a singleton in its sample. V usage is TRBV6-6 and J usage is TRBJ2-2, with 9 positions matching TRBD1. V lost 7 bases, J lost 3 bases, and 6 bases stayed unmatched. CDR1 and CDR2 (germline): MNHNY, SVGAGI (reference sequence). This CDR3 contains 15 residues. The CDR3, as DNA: TGTGCCAGCACCGTTGACAGGGGGGACACCGGGGAGCTGTTTTTT. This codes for CASTVDRGDTGELFF.

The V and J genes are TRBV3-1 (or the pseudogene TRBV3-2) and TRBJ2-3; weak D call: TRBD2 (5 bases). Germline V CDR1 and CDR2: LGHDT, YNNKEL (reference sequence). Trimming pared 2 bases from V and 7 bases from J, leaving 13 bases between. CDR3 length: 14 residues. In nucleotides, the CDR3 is TGTGCCAGCAGCCAACGGCCGGACTCTTATACGCAGTATTTT. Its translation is CASSQRPDSYTQYF.

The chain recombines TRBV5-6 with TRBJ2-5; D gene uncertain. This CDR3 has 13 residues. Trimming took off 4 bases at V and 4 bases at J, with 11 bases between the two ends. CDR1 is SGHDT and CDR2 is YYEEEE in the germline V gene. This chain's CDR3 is CASSTPPGETQYF. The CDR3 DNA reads TGTGCCAGCAGCACGCCGCCAGGAGAGACCCAGTACTTC.

The CDR3 DNA sequence: TGTGCCAGCAGTGCTGGACTAGCGGGGAGCTACAATGAGCAGTTCTTC. It encodes CASSAGLAGSYNEQFF. This chain joins TRBV6-1 and TRBJ2-1; 12 positions match TRBD2. Per germline, CDR1 MNHNS and CDR2 SASEGT. This CDR3 comprises 16 residues. V trimming: 4 bases; J trimming: 3 bases; junction bases outside the gene matches: 4.

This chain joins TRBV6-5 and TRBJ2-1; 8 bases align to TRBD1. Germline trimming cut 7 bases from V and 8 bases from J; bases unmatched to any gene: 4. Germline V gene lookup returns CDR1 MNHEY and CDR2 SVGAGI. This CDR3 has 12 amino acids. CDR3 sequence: CASNGQGDEQFF. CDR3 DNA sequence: TGTGCCAGCAACGGACAGGGCGATGAGCAGTTCTTC.

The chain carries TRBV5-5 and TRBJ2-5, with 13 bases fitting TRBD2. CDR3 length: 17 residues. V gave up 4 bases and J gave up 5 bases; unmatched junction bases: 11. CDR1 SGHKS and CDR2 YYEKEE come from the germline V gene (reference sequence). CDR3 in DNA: TGTGCCAGCAGCCTTGCCGGGACTAGCGGGGCCCGGGAGACCCAGTACTTC. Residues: CASSLAGTSGARETQYF.

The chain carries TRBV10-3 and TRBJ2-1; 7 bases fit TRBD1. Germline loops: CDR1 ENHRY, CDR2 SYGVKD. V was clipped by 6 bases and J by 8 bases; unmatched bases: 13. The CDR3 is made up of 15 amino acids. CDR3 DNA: TGTGCCATCAGCCCACTTGGACAGGTCGGGGATGAGCAGTTCTTC. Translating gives CAISPLGQVGDEQFF.

This CDR3 reads CASSPLFRVTNEKLFF. The DNA for the CDR3 is TGTGCCAGTAGTCCCCTATTCAGGGTGACTAATGAAAAACTGTTTTTT. This chain joins TRBV19 and TRBJ1-4; TRBD1 is a possible D gene (5 bases). Germline CDR1 reads LNHDA; CDR2 reads SQIVND (reference sequence). CDR3 length equals 16 residues. The V and J ends lost 5 bases and 2 bases respectively, with 15 bases between them.

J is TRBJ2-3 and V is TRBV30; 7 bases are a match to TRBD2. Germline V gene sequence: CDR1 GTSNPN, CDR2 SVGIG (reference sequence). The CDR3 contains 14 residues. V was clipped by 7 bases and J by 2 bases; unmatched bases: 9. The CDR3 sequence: CAFHRGGLTDTQYF. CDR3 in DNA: TGTGCCTTCCACCGCGGGGGACTCACAGATACGCAGTATTTT.

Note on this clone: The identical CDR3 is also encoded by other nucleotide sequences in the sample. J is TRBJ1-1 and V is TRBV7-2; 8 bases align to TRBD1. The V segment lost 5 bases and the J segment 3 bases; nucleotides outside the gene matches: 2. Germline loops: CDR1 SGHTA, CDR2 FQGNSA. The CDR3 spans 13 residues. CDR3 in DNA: TGTGCCAGCAGCCCACAGGGGGACACTGAAGCTTTCTTT. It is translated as CASSPQGDTEAFF.

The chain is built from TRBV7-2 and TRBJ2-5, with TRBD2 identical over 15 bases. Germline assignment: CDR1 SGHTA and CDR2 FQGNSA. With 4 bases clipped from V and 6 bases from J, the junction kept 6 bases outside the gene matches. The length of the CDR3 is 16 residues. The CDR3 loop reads CASSWGLAGGGKTQYF. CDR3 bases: TGTGCCAGCAGCTGGGGACTAGCGGGAGGTGGAAAGACCCAGTACTTC.

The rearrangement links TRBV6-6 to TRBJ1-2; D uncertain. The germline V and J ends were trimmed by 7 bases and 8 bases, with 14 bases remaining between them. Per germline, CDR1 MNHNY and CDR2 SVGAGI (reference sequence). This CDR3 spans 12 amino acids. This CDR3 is CASTSPGGGYTF. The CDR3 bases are TGTGCCAGCACCTCCCCAGGTGGAGGCTACACCTTC.

The CDR3 DNA reads TGTGCCTGGAGTGATACAGGGTTTGCTCAGCCCCAGCATTTT. It specifies CAWSDTGFAQPQHF. The V gene is TRBV30, the J gene TRBJ1-5, with D possibly being TRBD1 (6 bases). This CDR3 has 14 residues. V lost 1 base to trimming and J lost 6 bases, with 13 bases between them. Germline V gives CDR1 GTSNPN, CDR2 SVGIG (reference sequence). Variable domain in full (rest from reference TRBV30 and TRBJ1-5): SQTIHQWPATLVQPVGSPLSLECTVEGTSNPNLYWYRQAAGRGLQLLFYSVGIGQISSEVPQNLSASRPQDRQFILSSKKLLLSDSGFYLCAWSDTGFAQPQHFGDGTRLSIL.